One sample yielded the 2 T cell receptor beta chains listed below, sequenced in a study of OX40 agonist ivuxolimab in advanced cancers. Some clones are missing from TCRdb's copy, which holds only in-frame ones; the method was immunoSEQ multiplex PCR. The sample has tens of thousands of clones, 75% to 90% seen once. The sample in question was CD4+ or CD8+ T cells sorted from blood, obtained in a trial of the OX40 agonist ivuxolimab. The receptors stem from an adult with an advanced solid tumor such as melanoma, head and neck, liver or kidney cancer.

CDR3 nucleotides: TGTGCCAGCAGTGAGGGAGGCAATCAGCCCCAGCATTTT. Protein sequence: CASSEGGNQPQHF. The rearrangement links TRBV2 to TRBJ1-5; D not resolved. The germline V and J ends were trimmed by 3 bases and 2 bases, with 5 bases remaining between them. This CDR3 has 13 residues. Germline V gives CDR1 SNHLY, CDR2 FYNNEI.

The V gene is TRBV7-5, the J gene TRBJ1-3. TRBV7-5 represents a pseudogene. The CDR3 runs 15 residues. CDR3 nucleotides: TGTGCCAGAAGCTTAGACCTTCGGGCTGGAAACACCATATATTTT. It encodes CARSLDLRAGNTIYF.